Here is one T cell receptor (beta chain) with its context. Trimming shortened V by 2 bases and J by 0 bases, and 9 bases separated the two germline ends. CDR1 is SGHDT and CDR2 is YYEEEE in the germline V gene. The length of the CDR3 is 15 residues. These data are taken from a study of T cell changes during pregnancy in multiple sclerosis. Repertoires were generated with immunoSEQ multiplex PCR, while TCRdb's copy carries only in-frame clones and drops some. The repertoire holds 65,000 to 95,000 clones, with about 92% as singletons. The sequence came from a female donor in good health, enrolled as a control in a pregnancy study. The material sequenced was peripheral blood, taken after pregnancy. The V and J genes are TRBV5-6 and TRBJ2-1; D ambiguous. CDR3 bases: TGTGCCAGCAGCTTTGCGGCGATCTCCTACAATGAGCAGTTCTTC. It specifies CASSFAAISYNEQFF.